This T cell receptor beta chain comes out of a study of T cell clonality in common variable immunodeficiency. The CDR3 region is 16 residues in length, termini included. In germline, CDR1 is MNHEY, CDR2 SVGEGT. Study-wide points: In common variable immunodeficiency, TCR beta chains reportedly carried fewer deletions and N-nucleotide insertions.

This clone was observed at least ten times. Antigen unknown. The limits of the CDR3 on the DNA are not certain, so only TCRdb's listed CDR3 is given. Assay used: immunoSEQ multiplex PCR; TCRdb lists only in-frame clones, some missing. This sample has 40,000 to 60,000 clones, each found more than once. The sequence was collected from a person between 18 and 75 years old in good health. Sequenced material: peripheral blood mononuclear cells. The gene calls are TRBV6-2 or TRBV6-3 and TRBJ2-2; TRBD1 is the table's D call and was not checked against the DNA. CDR3 protein: CASSSSESSGANVLFF.